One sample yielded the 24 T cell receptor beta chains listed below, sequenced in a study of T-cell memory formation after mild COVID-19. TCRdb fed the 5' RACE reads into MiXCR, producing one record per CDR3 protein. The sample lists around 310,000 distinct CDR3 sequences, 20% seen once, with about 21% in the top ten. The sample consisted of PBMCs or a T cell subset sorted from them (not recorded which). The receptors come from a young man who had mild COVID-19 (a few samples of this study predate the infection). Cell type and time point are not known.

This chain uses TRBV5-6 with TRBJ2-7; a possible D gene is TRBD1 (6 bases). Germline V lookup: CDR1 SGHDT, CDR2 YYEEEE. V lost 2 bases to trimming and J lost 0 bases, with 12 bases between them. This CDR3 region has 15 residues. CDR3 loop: CASSLGGQLSYEQYF. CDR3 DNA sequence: TGTGCCAGCAGCTTAGGCGGACAGCTCTCCTACGAGCAGTACTTC.

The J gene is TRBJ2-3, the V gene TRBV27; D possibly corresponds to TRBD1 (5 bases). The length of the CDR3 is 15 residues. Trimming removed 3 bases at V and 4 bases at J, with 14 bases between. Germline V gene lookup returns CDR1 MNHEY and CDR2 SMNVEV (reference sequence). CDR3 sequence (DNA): TGTGCCAGCAGTTTGGACCAGGGCCACCCAGATACGCAGTATTTT. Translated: CASSLDQGHPDTQYF.

The CDR3 DNA sequence: TGTGCCAGCAGTTCCGGGGGGGCGGGCCATACGCAGTATTTT. Its translation is CASSSGGAGHTQYF. The V gene is TRBV6-5, the J gene TRBJ2-3; 8 bases align to TRBD2. The CDR3 totals 14 residues. The ends lost 4 bases at V and 7 bases at J; junction bases unmatched: 7. Germline values: CDR1 MNHEY, CDR2 SVGAGI.

The CDR3 here is CASSQRQFQRQETQYF. CDR3 DNA sequence: TGTGCCAGCAGCCAACGGCAATTCCAACGCCAAGAGACCCAGTACTTC. J is TRBJ2-5 and V is TRBV6-5; no reliable D call. V was pared by 6 bases and J by 1 base, with 18 bases between. CDR1 MNHEY and CDR2 SVGAGI come from the germline V gene. The CDR3 contains 16 residues.

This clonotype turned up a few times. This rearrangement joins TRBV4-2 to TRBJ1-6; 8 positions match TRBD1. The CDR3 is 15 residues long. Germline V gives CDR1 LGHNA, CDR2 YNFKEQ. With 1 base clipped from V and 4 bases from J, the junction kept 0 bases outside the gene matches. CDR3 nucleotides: TGTGCCAGCAGCCAAGGACAGGGGTATAATTCACCCCTCCACTTT. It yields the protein CASSQGQGYNSPLHF.

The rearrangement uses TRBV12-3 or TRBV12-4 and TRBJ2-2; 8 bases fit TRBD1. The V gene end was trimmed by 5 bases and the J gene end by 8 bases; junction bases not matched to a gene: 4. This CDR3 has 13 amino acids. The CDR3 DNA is TGTGCCAGCAGTACAGGGGGTTTTGGGGAGCTGTTTTTT. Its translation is CASSTGGFGELFF.

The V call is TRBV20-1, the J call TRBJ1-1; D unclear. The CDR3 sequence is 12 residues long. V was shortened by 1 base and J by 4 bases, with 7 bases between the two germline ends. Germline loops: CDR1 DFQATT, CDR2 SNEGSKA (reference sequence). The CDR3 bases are TGCAGTGCTAGAGCACCGTCCACTGAAGCTTTCTTT. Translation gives CSARAPSTEAFF.

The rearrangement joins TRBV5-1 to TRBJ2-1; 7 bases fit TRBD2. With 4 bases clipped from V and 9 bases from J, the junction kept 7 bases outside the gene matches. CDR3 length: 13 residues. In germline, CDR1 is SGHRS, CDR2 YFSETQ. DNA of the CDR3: TGCGCCAGCAGCGTCGGGGGAGGGAGTGAGCAGTTCTTC. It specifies CASSVGGGSEQFF. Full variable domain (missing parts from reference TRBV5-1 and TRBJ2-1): KAGVTQTPRYLIKTRGQQVTLSCSPISGHRSVSWYQQTPGQGLQFLFEYFSETQRNKGNFPGRFSGRQFSNSRSEMNVSTLELGDSALYLCASSVGGGSEQFFGPGTRLTVL.

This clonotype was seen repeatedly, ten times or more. The CDR3 sequence is CASSRSGGYIQYF. CDR3 DNA sequence: TGTGCCAGCAGCCGTAGCGGGGGTTACATTCAGTACTTC. The V call is TRBV21-1, the J call TRBJ2-4; the table calls TRBD2, which could not be checked here. TRBV21-1 is reported as a pseudogene. This CDR3 has 13 amino acids.

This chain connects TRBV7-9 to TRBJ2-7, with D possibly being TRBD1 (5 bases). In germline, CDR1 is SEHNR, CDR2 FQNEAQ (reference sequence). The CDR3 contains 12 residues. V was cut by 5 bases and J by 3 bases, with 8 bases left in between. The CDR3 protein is CASSPGIYEQYV. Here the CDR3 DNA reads TGTGCCAGCAGCCCAGGGATCTACGAGCAGTACGTC.

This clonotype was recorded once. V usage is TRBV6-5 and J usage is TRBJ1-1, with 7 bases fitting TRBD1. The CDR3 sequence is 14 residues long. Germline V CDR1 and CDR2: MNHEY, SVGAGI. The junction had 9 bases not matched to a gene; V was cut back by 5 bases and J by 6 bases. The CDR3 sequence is CASSARQGYPEAFF. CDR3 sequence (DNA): TGTGCCAGCAGTGCCCGACAGGGTTACCCTGAAGCTTTCTTT.

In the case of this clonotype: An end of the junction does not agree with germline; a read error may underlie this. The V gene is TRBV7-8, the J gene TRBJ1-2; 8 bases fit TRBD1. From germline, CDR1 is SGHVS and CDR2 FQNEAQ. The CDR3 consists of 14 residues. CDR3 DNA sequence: TGTGCCAGCAGCTTAGACCGGGACAGGACTGCAAAGATCTTC. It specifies CASSLDRDRTAKIF.

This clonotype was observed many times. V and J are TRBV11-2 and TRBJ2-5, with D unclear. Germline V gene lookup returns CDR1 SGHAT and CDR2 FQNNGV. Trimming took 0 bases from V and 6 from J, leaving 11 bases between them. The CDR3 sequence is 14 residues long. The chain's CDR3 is CASSLDGPSQTQYF. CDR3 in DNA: TGTGCCAGCAGCTTAGACGGACCCTCTCAGACCCAGTACTTC.

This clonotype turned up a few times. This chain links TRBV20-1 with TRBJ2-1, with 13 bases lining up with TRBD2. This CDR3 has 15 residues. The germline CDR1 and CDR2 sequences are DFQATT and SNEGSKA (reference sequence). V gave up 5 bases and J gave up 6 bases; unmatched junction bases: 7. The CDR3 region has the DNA TGCAGTGCTCAACCGGGACTAGCGGGGTCCAATGAGCAGTTCTTC. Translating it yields CSAQPGLAGSNEQFF.

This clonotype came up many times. The CDR3 DNA reads TGTGCCAGCAGCCGGGACTCCGGTCGAGAGCAGTACTTC. Translated, it gives CASSRDSGREQYF. V is TRBV3-1 and J is TRBJ2-7, with D possibly matching TRBD2 (6 bases). CDR3 length equals 13 residues. Germline V gives CDR1 LGHDT, CDR2 YNNKEL (reference sequence). The V and J ends lost 4 bases and 7 bases respectively, with 14 bases between them.

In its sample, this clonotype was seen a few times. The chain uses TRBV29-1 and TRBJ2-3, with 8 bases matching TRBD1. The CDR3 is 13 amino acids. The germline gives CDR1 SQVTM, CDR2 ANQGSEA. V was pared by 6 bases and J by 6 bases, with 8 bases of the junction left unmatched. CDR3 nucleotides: TGCAGCGTGAACAGGGGGATCGCGGATACGCAGTATTTT. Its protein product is CSVNRGIADTQYF.

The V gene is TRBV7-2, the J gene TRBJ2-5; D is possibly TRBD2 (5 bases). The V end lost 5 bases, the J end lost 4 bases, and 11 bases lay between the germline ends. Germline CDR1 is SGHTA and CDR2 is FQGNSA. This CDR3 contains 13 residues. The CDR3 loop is CASSTQGRETQYF. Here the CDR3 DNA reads TGTGCCAGCAGCACCCAAGGGAGAGAGACCCAGTACTTC.

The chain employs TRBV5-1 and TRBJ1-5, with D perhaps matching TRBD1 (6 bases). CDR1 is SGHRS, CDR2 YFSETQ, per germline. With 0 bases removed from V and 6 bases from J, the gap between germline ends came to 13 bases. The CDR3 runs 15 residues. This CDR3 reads CASSLAAGEGQPQHF. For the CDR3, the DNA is TGCGCCAGCAGCTTGGCGGCAGGGGAGGGTCAGCCCCAGCATTTT.

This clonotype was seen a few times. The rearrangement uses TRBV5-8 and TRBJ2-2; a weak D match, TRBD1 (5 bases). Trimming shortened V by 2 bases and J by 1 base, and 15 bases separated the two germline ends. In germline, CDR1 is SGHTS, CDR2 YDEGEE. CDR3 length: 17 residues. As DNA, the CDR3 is TGTGCCAGCAGCTTACGAGTCTCAGGGTGGAACACCGGGGAGCTGTTTTTT. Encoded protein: CASSLRVSGWNTGELFF.

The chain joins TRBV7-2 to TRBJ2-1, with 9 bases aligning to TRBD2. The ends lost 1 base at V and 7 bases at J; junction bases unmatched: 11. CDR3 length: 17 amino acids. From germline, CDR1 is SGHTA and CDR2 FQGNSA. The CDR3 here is CASSLVAGGRIGNEQFF. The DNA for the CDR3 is TGTGCCAGCAGCTTAGTTGCGGGGGGGCGTATTGGGAATGAGCAGTTCTTC.

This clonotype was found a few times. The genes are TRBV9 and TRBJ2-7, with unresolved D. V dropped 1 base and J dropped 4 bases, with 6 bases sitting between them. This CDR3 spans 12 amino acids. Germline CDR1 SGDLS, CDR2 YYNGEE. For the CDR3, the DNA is TGTGCCAGCAGCGTAACCACTTACGAGCAGTACGTC. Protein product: CASSVTTYEQYV.

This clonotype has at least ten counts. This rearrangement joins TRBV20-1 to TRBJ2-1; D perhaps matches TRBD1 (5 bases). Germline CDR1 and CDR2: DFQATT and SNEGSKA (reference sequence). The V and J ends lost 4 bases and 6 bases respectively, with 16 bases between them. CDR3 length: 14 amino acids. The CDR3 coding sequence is TGCAGTGCTACCCCATCCGGCAGGGTCAATGAGCAGTTCTTC. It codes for CSATPSGRVNEQFF.

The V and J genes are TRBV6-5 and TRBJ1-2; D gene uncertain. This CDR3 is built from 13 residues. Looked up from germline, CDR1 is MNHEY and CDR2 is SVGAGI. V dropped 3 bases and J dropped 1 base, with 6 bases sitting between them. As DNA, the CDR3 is TGTGCCAGCAGTTATGTGGGTAACTATGGCTACACCTTC. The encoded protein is CASSYVGNYGYTF.

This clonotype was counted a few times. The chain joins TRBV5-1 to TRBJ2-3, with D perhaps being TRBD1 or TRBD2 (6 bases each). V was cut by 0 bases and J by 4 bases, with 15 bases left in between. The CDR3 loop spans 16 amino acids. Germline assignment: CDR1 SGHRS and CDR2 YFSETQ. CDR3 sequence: CASSLEDRRGADTQYF. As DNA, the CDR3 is TGCGCCAGCAGCTTGGAAGACAGGAGGGGGGCAGATACGCAGTATTTT. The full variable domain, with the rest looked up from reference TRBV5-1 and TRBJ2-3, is KAGVTQTPRYLIKTRGQQVTLSCSPISGHRSVSWYQQTPGQGLQFLFEYFSETQRNKGNFPGRFSGRQFSNSRSEMNVSTLELGDSALYLCASSLEDRRGADTQYFGPGTRLTVL.